The 23 T cell receptor beta chains below all came from one sample that was sequenced in a study of cytomegalovirus exposure and HLA in healthy donors. Profiled with immunoSEQ multiplex PCR; TCRdb holds only in-frame clones, not every one. The table records 45,000 or so clones, roughly 93% of them present only once. The sample taken for sequencing was PBMCs. Receptor source: a woman younger than 35 in good health and CMV-seronegative.

The chain recombines TRBV6-1 with TRBJ1-5; the D gene is possibly TRBD1 (5 bases). CDR1 MNHNS and CDR2 SASEGT come from the germline V gene. The V end lost 2 bases, the J end lost 6 bases, and 11 bases lay between the germline ends. The CDR3 has 14 residues. CDR3 in amino acids: CASSEQGIGQPQHF. In DNA form, the CDR3 reads TGTGCCAGCAGTGAACAGGGAATCGGTCAGCCCCAGCATTTT.

The J gene is TRBJ2-7, the V gene TRBV28; possible D gene TRBD2, 5 bases. V lost 1 base to trimming and J lost 5 bases, with 15 bases between them. CDR3 size: 15 residues. Germline CDR1 and CDR2: MDHEN and SYDVKM. DNA of the CDR3: TGTGCCAGCAGTTTATCGGGGAAACCACCTAACGAGCAGTACTTC. It yields the protein CASSLSGKPPNEQYF.

The chain has TRBV5-1 and TRBJ1-1; 7 bases are shared with TRBD1. Germline V gives CDR1 SGHRS, CDR2 YFSETQ. The CDR3 covers 13 residues. With V trimmed by 0 bases and J by 9 bases, 5 bases remained unmatched. This chain's CDR3 is CASSLGTGDKAFF. In nucleotides, the CDR3 is TGCGCCAGCAGCTTGGGAACAGGGGATAAAGCTTTCTTT.

This chain links TRBV28 with TRBJ2-7, with 9 bases matching TRBD1. Germline trimming cut 2 bases from V and 2 bases from J; bases unmatched to any gene: 4. This CDR3 has 15 residues. CDR1 and CDR2 from the germline V gene are MDHEN and SYDVKM. CDR3 residues: CASSLERQGAYEQYF. The CDR3 DNA reads as TGTGCCAGCAGTTTAGAGAGACAGGGGGCCTACGAGCAGTACTTC.

This chain connects TRBV6-6 to TRBJ1-2, with 8 nucleotides matching TRBD1. CDR3 length equals 15 residues. Germline V gives CDR1 MNHNY, CDR2 SVGAGI (reference sequence). The trim removed 5 bases at V and 4 bases at J, leaving 9 bases unmatched. Here the CDR3 reads CASSPGGAGPYGYTF. The CDR3 region has the DNA TGTGCCAGCAGTCCAGGGGGCGCCGGACCCTATGGCTACACCTTC.

The chain employs TRBV19 and TRBJ2-3; TRBD1 matches 7 bases. Germline lookup yields CDR1 LNHDA and CDR2 SQIVND (reference sequence). This CDR3 is built from 18 residues. Losses at the gene ends were 5 bases for V and 5 bases for J; bases not matched to a gene: 19. The CDR3 sequence: CASSSPRQGRIGEDTQYF. The CDR3, as DNA: TGTGCCAGTAGTTCCCCCCGACAGGGAAGAATCGGCGAAGATACGCAGTATTTT.

The genes are TRBV6-4 and TRBJ2-2, with a weak D call TRBD2 (5 bases). The germline V and J ends were trimmed by 2 bases and 5 bases, with 6 bases remaining between them. CDR1 is MRHNA and CDR2 is SNTAGT in the germline V gene. The CDR3 covers 13 residues. In DNA, the CDR3 is TGTGCCAGCAGTGACAGGGAGACCGGGGAGCTGTTTTTT. Protein sequence: CASSDRETGELFF.

This chain uses TRBV2 with TRBJ1-2, with 9 bases fitting TRBD1. CDR3 length equals 15 residues. Germline V gene lookup returns CDR1 SNHLY and CDR2 FYNNEI. The junction had 4 bases not matched to a gene; V was cut back by 4 bases and J by 1 base. DNA for the CDR3: TGTGCCAGCAGTGGACAGGGGGTTTTTAACTATGGCTACACCTTC. Its translation: CASSGQGVFNYGYTF.

This sequence joins TRBV28 and TRBJ1-4, with D perhaps TRBD1 (5 bases). The CDR3 loop spans 13 amino acids. V lost 2 bases and J 7 bases, leaving 8 bases between the germline ends. CDR1 is MDHEN, CDR2 SYDVKM, per germline. The CDR3 region has the DNA TGTGCCAGCAGTTTAGACAGTCTTGAAAAACTGTTTTTT. Protein product: CASSLDSLEKLFF.

The chain uses TRBV10-3 and TRBJ2-2; D might be TRBD1 (7 bases). V gave up 7 bases and J gave up 2 bases, with 23 bases separating them. The germline gives CDR1 ENHRY, CDR2 SYGVKD. This CDR3 region has 18 residues. As DNA, the CDR3 is TGTGCCATCACCGCCGGACATGGACAGGCGGGAAACACCGGGGAGCTGTTTTTT. Its protein is CAITAGHGQAGNTGELFF.

V gene TRBV7-8 combines with J gene TRBJ1-5; maybe TRBD1 (5 bases). The V and J ends lost 4 bases and 5 bases respectively, with 15 bases between them. Germline CDR1 and CDR2: SGHVS and FQNEAQ. This CDR3 region has 15 residues. CDR3 in amino acids: CASSSTTEPDQPQHF. CDR3 DNA sequence: TGTGCCAGCAGCTCTACGACAGAACCTGATCAGCCCCAGCATTTT. Supplemented by reference TRBV7-8 and TRBJ1-5, the full variable domain reads GAGVSQSPRYKVAKRGQDVALRCDPISGHVSLFWYQQALGQGPEFLTYFQNEAQLDKSGLPSDRFFAERPEGSVSTLKIQRTQQEDSAVYLCASSSTTEPDQPQHFGDGTRLSIL.

In DNA form, the CDR3 reads TGTGCCAGCAGTCCAAAAGGGACAGTCTTCGGAAACACCATATATTTT. Translation: CASSPKGTVFGNTIYF. The chain combines TRBV28 with TRBJ1-3, with 7 bases aligning to TRBD1. The CDR3 has 16 amino acids. Losses at the gene ends were 5 bases for V and 4 bases for J; bases not matched to a gene: 11. In germline, CDR1 is MDHEN, CDR2 SYDVKM.

Written as DNA, the CDR3 is TGTGCCTGGACCCCTCCGGCCAGGGCTTTCTCTGGAAACACCATATATTTT. Its protein is CAWTPPARAFSGNTIYF. The chain combines TRBV30 with TRBJ1-3; D is possibly TRBD1 (5 bases). V was trimmed by 4 bases and J by 0 bases, leaving 19 bases between them. Germline V gives CDR1 GTSNPN, CDR2 SVGIG (reference sequence). The CDR3 consists of 17 residues.

This chain connects TRBV4-1 to TRBJ2-7, with 7 bases that match TRBD1. The CDR3 has 15 amino acids. Germline assignment: CDR1 MGHRA and CDR2 YSYEKL. V shed 0 bases and J 1 base; nucleotides not matched to a gene: 3. The CDR3 region has the DNA TGCGCCAGCAGCCAAGATAAGACAGGGTCCTACGAGCAGTACTTC. Its translation: CASSQDKTGSYEQYF.

This rearrangement joins TRBV27 to TRBJ1-4, with 8 bases fitting TRBD1. The CDR3 runs 14 residues. Germline CDR1 reads MNHEY; CDR2 reads SMNVEV (reference sequence). The V segment lost 4 bases and the J segment 8 bases; nucleotides outside the gene matches: 6. The CDR3 bases are TGTGCCAGCAGTTCAGACAGGGGTGGAGAAAAACTGTTTTTT. Translation gives CASSSDRGGEKLFF.

The chain combines TRBV5-1 with TRBJ2-7; tentatively, D is TRBD2 (5 bases). In germline, CDR1 is SGHRS, CDR2 YFSETQ. V was pared by 2 bases and J by 6 bases, with 12 bases between. The length of the CDR3 is 13 residues. The CDR3 here is CASSLIVGSEQYF. CDR3 DNA sequence: TGCGCCAGCAGCTTAATTGTTGGGAGCGAGCAGTACTTC. The complete variable domain, with remaining parts taken from reference TRBV5-1 and TRBJ2-7, reads KAGVTQTPRYLIKTRGQQVTLSCSPISGHRSVSWYQQTPGQGLQFLFEYFSETQRNKGNFPGRFSGRQFSNSRSEMNVSTLELGDSALYLCASSLIVGSEQYFGPGTRLTVT.

Comments on this clone: The germline gene is not matched at one end of the junction; a read error may be the cause. This chain connects TRBV7-8 to TRBJ2-1; perhaps TRBD1 as D (5 bases). Germline V lookup: CDR1 SGHVS, CDR2 FQNEAQ. CDR3 length equals 14 residues. CDR3 in amino acids: CASSFRGTGLGLVF. For the CDR3, the DNA is TGTGCCAGCAGCTTTAGGGGTACCGGCCTCGGGTTAGTCTTC.

The chain recombines TRBV30 with TRBJ2-3; 13 bases map to TRBD2. V shed 0 bases, J shed 2 bases, and the junction held 5 bases outside the gene matches. CDR1 and CDR2 from the germline V gene are GTSNPN and SVGIG (reference sequence). The CDR3 runs 17 residues. The CDR3 region has the DNA TGTGCCTGGAGTGTACTAGCGGGAGGGATTGACACAGATACGCAGTATTTT. The encoded protein is CAWSVLAGGIDTDTQYF.

This sequence joins TRBV2 and TRBJ2-7; 9 nucleotides line up with TRBD1. The CDR3 has 14 residues. The V gene end was trimmed by 6 bases and the J gene end by 3 bases; junction bases not matched to a gene: 6. Germline V CDR1 and CDR2: SNHLY, FYNNEI. DNA for the CDR3: TGTGCCAGCAGGAAACAGGGGGCGGACTACGAGCAGTACTTC. Its translation: CASRKQGADYEQYF.

The chain has TRBV19 and TRBJ2-3; no firm D call. The length of the CDR3 is 12 residues. Trimming took 5 bases from V and 4 from J, leaving 7 bases between them. Germline lookup yields CDR1 LNHDA and CDR2 SQIVND (reference sequence). The CDR3 here is CASSGSADTQYF. The CDR3 coding sequence is TGTGCCAGTAGTGGTTCGGCAGATACGCAGTATTTT.

The rearrangement uses TRBV28 and TRBJ1-1; no definite D call. Germline CDR1 is MDHEN and CDR2 is SYDVKM. The CDR3 contains 12 residues. Trimming removed 8 bases at V and 2 bases at J, with 9 bases between. CDR3 amino acids: CASEVKNTEAFF. In DNA form, the CDR3 reads TGTGCCAGCGAGGTGAAAAACACTGAAGCTTTCTTT.

The CDR3 sequence is CAWGRNSNQPQHF. DNA for the CDR3: TGTGCCTGGGGCAGAAACAGCAATCAGCCCCAGCATTTT. The rearrangement links TRBV30 to TRBJ1-5; no clear D. From germline, CDR1 is GTSNPN and CDR2 SVGIG (reference sequence). Trimming removed 5 bases from V and 1 base from J, with 9 bases in between. The CDR3 contains 13 residues.

The chain combines TRBV7-2 with TRBJ2-2, with no clear D. Between the trimmed V and J ends, which lost 5 bases and 1 base, there was a span of 5 bases. The germline V gene encodes CDR1 SGHTA and CDR2 FQGNSA. This CDR3 is 13 amino acids long. The CDR3 DNA is TGTGCCAGCAGCCCCAGGAACACCGGGGAGCTGTTTTTT. Its translation is CASSPRNTGELFF.